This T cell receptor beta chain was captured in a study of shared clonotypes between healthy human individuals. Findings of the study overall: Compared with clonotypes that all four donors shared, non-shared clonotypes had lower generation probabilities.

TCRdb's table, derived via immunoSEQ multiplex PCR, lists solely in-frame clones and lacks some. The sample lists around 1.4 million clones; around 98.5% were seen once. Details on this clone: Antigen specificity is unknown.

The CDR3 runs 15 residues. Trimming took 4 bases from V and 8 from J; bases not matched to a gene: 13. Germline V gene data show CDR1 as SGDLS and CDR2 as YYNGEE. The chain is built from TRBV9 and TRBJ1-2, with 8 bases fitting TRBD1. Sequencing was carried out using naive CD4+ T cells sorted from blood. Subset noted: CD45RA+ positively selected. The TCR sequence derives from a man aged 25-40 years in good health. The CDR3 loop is CASSPLSQGAGGYTF. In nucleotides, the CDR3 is TGTGCCAGCAGCCCCCTCAGTCAGGGGGCGGGGGGCTACACCTTC. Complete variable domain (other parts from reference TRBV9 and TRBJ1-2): DSGVTQTPKHLITATGQRVTLRCSPRSGDLSVYWYQQSLDQGLQFLIQYYNGEERAKGNILERFSAQQFPDLHSELNLSSLELGDSALYFCASSPLSQGAGGYTFGSGTRLTVV.